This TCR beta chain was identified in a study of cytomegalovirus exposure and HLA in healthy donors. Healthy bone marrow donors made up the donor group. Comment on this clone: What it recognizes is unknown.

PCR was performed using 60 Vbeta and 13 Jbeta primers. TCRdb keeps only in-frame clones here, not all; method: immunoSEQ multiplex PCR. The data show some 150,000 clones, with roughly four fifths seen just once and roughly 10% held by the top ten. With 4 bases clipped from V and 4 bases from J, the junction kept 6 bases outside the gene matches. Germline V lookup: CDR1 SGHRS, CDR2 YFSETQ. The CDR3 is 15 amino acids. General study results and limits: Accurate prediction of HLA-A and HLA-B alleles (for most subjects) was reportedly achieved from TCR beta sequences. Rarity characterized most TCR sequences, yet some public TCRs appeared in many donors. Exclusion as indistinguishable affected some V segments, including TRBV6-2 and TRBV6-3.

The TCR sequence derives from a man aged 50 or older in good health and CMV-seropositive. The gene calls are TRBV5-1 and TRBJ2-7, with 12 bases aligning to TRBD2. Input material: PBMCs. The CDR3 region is CASSPSGTSGYEQYF. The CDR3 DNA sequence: TGCGCCAGCAGCCCCAGCGGGACTAGCGGGTACGAGCAGTACTTC.